One and the same sample provided the 5 T cell receptor beta chains below, sequenced in a study of early T cells in non-severe SARS-CoV-2 infection. A single record per CDR3 protein comes from TCRdb applying MiXCR to the 5' RACE reads. In the table there are tens of thousands of distinct CDR3 sequences, 5% to 6.5% of which are singletons. The source material was whole blood, sampled at baseline. These TCRs come from an adult who was a healthcare worker with PCR-confirmed SARS-CoV-2 infection or an uninfected control (not recorded which).

This clonotype was observed many times. This chain links TRBV7-6 with TRBJ2-7; 11 positions agree with TRBD1. Trimming took 5 bases from V and 5 from J; bases not matched to a gene: 8. The CDR3 loop spans 15 amino acids. CDR1 is SGHVS and CDR2 is FNYEAQ in the germline V gene. The CDR3 region has the DNA TGTGCCAGCAGCCCGAAAAGGACAGGGGGCCACGAGCAGTACTTC. It translates to CASSPKRTGGHEQYF.

This clonotype occurred a few times. The rearrangement uses TRBV5-1 and TRBJ2-3, with 9 positions matching TRBD1. Germline V lookup: CDR1 SGHRS, CDR2 YFSETQ. The CDR3 covers 17 residues. The trim removed 4 bases at V and 0 bases at J, leaving 9 bases unmatched. CDR3 amino acids: CASSKVGTGSSTDTQYF. CDR3 DNA: TGCGCCAGCAGCAAAGTAGGGACAGGGTCTAGCACAGATACGCAGTATTTT.

This clonotype was recorded at least ten times. This chain links TRBV7-2 with TRBJ1-2; unclear D gene. The CDR3 is 11 residues long. Germline V gene lookup returns CDR1 SGHTA and CDR2 FQGNSA. The V end lost 4 bases, the J end lost 10 bases, and 10 bases lay between the germline ends. The CDR3: CASSSARFYTF. The CDR3 nucleotides are TGTGCCAGCAGCTCCGCCAGATTCTACACCTTC.

This clonotype was counted at least ten times. The gene calls are TRBV19 and TRBJ1-4, with D possibly matching TRBD1 (5 bases). The CDR3 consists of 15 residues. Germline CDR1 and CDR2: LNHDA and SQIVND (reference sequence). The ends were cut back, 3 bases at V and 7 bases at J, with 15 bases in the middle. The CDR3 loop reads CASSILDSPVEKLFF. The CDR3 coding sequence is TGTGCCAGTAGTATTCTCGACAGCCCAGTTGAAAAACTGTTTTTT.

The chain carries TRBV29-1 and TRBJ2-2, with TRBD2 matching over 14 bases. The trim removed 6 bases at V and 7 bases at J, leaving 10 bases unmatched. The CDR3 runs to 16 residues. The germline V gene encodes CDR1 SQVTM and CDR2 ANQGSEA. The CDR3 DNA sequence: TGCAGCGTGTCAGGACTAGCGGGAGGCGTGGACGGGGAGCTGTTTTTT. It encodes CSVSGLAGGVDGELFF.